The rows below give T cell receptor beta chains drawn from one sample of a study of blood T cell repertoires in COVID-19. Profiling relied on immunoSEQ multiplex PCR, and the TCRdb table lists in-frame clones only, not all of them. The sample has 330,000 or so clones, more than 85% seen once. The source material was PBMCs or T cells enriched from blood (not recorded which). These TCRs come from a young woman who had recovered from COVID-19. CDR3s include the opening cysteine and the closing phenylalanine or tryptophan. The D gene is left open where the match is weak. The size field is filled for only some rows; it gives once, few, many or a size class.

d_gene,v_gene,j_gene,abundance,CDR3aa,CDR3nt
TRBD1,TRBV28,TRBJ1-3,.,CASSPTGYSGNTIYF,TGTGCCAGCAGTCCGACAGGGTACTCTGGAAACACCATATATTTT
.,TRBV30,TRBJ2-2,.,CAWSKGAGELFF,TGTGCCTGGAGTAAGGGGGCCGGGGAGCTGTTTTTT
.,TRBV28,TRBJ1-1,.,CASWSLLNTEAFF,TGTGCCAGCTGGTCTCTATTGAACACTGAAGCTTTCTTT
.,TRBV7-2,TRBJ2-3,.,CASSLNFRGYF,TGTGCCAGCAGCTTAAACTTTCGTGGGTATTTT
TRBD2,TRBV7-8,TRBJ2-3,.,CASSRSGGPVDTQYF,TGTGCCAGCAGCCGCTCGGGAGGGCCGGTAGATACGCAGTATTTT
TRBD1,TRBV24-1,TRBJ1-2,.,CATSDLRRGHGYTF,TGTGCCACCAGTGATTTGAGGAGGGGGCATGGCTACACCTTC
TRBD1,TRBV14,TRBJ2-7,.,CASSQNRGPFAYEQYF,TGTGCCAGCAGCCAGAACAGGGGCCCTTTTGCCTACGAGCAGTACTTC
TRBD2,TRBV5-1,TRBJ2-2,.,CASRRLAYTGELFF,TGCGCCAGCAGGCGACTAGCGTACACCGGGGAGCTGTTTTTT
.,TRBV2,TRBJ2-3,.,CASRELTDTQYF,TGTGCCAGCAGGGAATTAACAGATACGCAGTATTTT
.,TRBV21-1,TRBJ1-1,.,CASSKGGGDTEAFF,TGTGCCAGCAGCAAAGGAGGGGGAGACACTGAAGCTTTCTTT
TRBD1,TRBV5-4,TRBJ1-2,once,CASSSSPGQGYGYTF,TGTGCCAGCAGCTCAAGTCCGGGACAGGGCTATGGCTACACCTTC
TRBD1,TRBV2,TRBJ2-7,.,CASRGTGGYEQYF,TGTGCCAGCAGAGGGACAGGGGGGTACGAGCAGTACTTC
TRBD1,TRBV5-1,TRBJ1-2,.,CASSPGQGVDGYTF,TGCGCCAGCAGCCCGGGACAGGGTGTGGATGGCTACACCTTC
TRBD1,TRBV11-3,TRBJ1-1,.,CASSSEGTGAGNTEAFF,TGTGCCAGCAGCTCCGAGGGGACAGGGGCAGGGAACACTGAAGCTTTCTTT
TRBD1,TRBV19,TRBJ1-5,.,CASSISPFDRGRAQPQHF,TGTGCCAGTAGCATATCACCCTTTGACAGGGGGCGCGCTCAGCCCCAGCATTTT
.,TRBV6-5,TRBJ1-1,.,CASSYSGLTEAFF,TGTGCCAGCAGTTACTCGGGGCTCACTGAAGCTTTCTTT
.,TRBV30,TRBJ1-4,.,CAWSPNAVPGREKLFF,TGTGCCTGGAGTCCCAACGCGGTCCCAGGGCGTGAAAAACTGTTTTTT
.,TRBV4-1,TRBJ2-3,.,CASSQDPTYIGADTQYF,TGCGCCAGCAGCCAAGACCCAACCTATATAGGAGCAGATACGCAGTATTTT
TRBD1,TRBV19,TRBJ2-2,.,CASSASHRGLNTGELFF,TGTGCCAGTAGTGCGTCCCACAGGGGCCTGAACACCGGGGAGCTGTTTTTT
TRBD2,TRBV28,TRBJ2-7,.,CASSSLTSEGPEQYF,TGTGCCAGCAGTTCCCTGACTAGCGAAGGACCCGAGCAGTACTTC
.,TRBV19,TRBJ2-1,.,CASSITGGPYNEQFF,TGTGCCAGTAGTATTACCGGCGGGCCGTACAATGAGCAGTTCTTC
.,TRBV29-1,TRBJ2-5,.,CSVGVEGWEETQYF,TGCAGCGTTGGAGTTGAGGGCTGGGAAGAGACCCAGTACTTC
.,TRBV7-9,TRBJ1-1,.,CASKRGRANTEAFF,TGTGCCAGCAAACGTGGCAGGGCGAACACTGAAGCTTTCTTT
.,TRBV28,TRBJ1-4,.,CASSPTGGGEKLFF,TGTGCCAGCAGTCCCACGGGGGGGGGTGAAAAACTGTTTTTT
TRBD1,TRBV5-1,TRBJ1-4,.,CASSRGTAGNEKLFF,TGCGCCAGCAGCCGGGGGACAGCCGGTAATGAAAAACTGTTTTTT
.,TRBV4-1,TRBJ2-7,.,CASSQVQGGWEQYF,TGCGCCAGCAGCCAAGTGCAAGGGGGATGGGAGCAGTACTTC
TRBD1,TRBV5-1,TRBJ2-5,.,CASSIGTGLRETQYF,TGCGCCAGCAGCATTGGGACAGGCCTCCGGGAGACCCAGTACTTC
TRBD1,TRBV29-1,TRBJ1-4,.,CSVGPRGERNEKLFF,TGCAGCGTGGGTCCCAGGGGGGAGAGAAATGAAAAACTGTTTTTT
.,TRBV7-2,TRBJ2-1,.,CASSTRLQEGEQFF,TGTGCCAGCAGCACCAGGCTCCAGGAGGGTGAGCAGTTCTTC
TRBD1,TRBV5-1,TRBJ1-4,.,CASSPRTDRVEKLFF,TGCGCCAGCAGCCCCAGAACGGACAGGGTGGAAAAACTGTTTTTT
TRBD1,TRBV7-9,TRBJ2-1,once,CASSQQGVWEQFF,TGTGCCAGCAGCCAACAGGGGGTGTGGGAGCAGTTCTTC
.,TRBV10-3,TRBJ1-2,.,CAISDVEAAASLGYTF,TGTGCCATCAGTGATGTCGAGGCAGCCGCTAGTTTGGGCTACACCTTC
TRBD2,TRBV5-5,TRBJ2-2,.,CASSPVAGLDTGELFF,TGTGCCAGCAGCCCCGTAGCGGGTCTTGACACCGGGGAGCTGTTTTTT
TRBD2,TRBV27,TRBJ2-1,.,CASRAGGGNEQFF,TGTGCCAGCAGGGCGGGAGGGGGGAATGAGCAGTTCTTC
.,TRBV27,TRBJ1-5,.,CASSLGGKHSNQPQHF,TGTGCCAGCAGTTTAGGAGGGAAGCATAGCAATCAGCCCCAGCATTTT
.,TRBV5-4,TRBJ2-7,.,CASSSDKLYYEQYF,TGTGCCAGCAGTTCCGACAAATTATACTACGAGCAGTACTTC
.,TRBV3-1/TRBV3-2,TRBJ2-5,.,CASSQGGKETQYF,TGTGCCAGCAGCCAAGGCGGTAAGGAGACCCAGTACTTC
TRBD1,TRBV13,TRBJ2-3,.,CASSLRDRGTDTQYF,TGTGCCAGCAGCTTAAGGGACAGGGGAACAGATACGCAGTATTTT
.,TRBV10-3,TRBJ1-2,once,CAISEGTGPNYGYTF,TGTGCCATCAGTGAGGGTACAGGGCCTAACTATGGCTACACCTTC
.,TRBV15,TRBJ2-7,.,CATSRGTRPYEQYF,TGTGCCACCAGCAGAGGGACTCGGCCCTACGAGCAGTACTTC
TRBD1,TRBV12-3/TRBV12-4,TRBJ1-1,.,CASTLSTGLAFF,TGTGCCAGCACCCTCTCGACAGGGCTAGCTTTCTTT
.,TRBV5-8,TRBJ1-3,.,CASSWSLGSGNTIYF,TGTGCCAGCAGCTGGTCTCTAGGCTCTGGAAACACCATATATTTT
TRBD1,TRBV2,TRBJ1-4,.,CASSPDRGGKDQLFF,TGTGCCAGCAGTCCGGACAGGGGGGGTAAAGATCAATTGTTTTTT
.,TRBV7-2,TRBJ1-5,.,CASSLMKGQPQHF,TGTGCCAGCAGCTTAATGAAGGGGCAGCCCCAGCATTTT
.,TRBV7-9,TRBJ2-7,few,CASSLDERIYEQYF,TGTGCCAGCAGCTTAGATGAGCGGATCTACGAGCAGTACTTC
TRBD1,TRBV18,TRBJ1-3,.,CASSPGTGTGNTIYF,TGTGCCAGCTCACCCGGGACAGGGACTGGAAACACCATATATTTT
TRBD2,TRBV18,TRBJ2-7,.,CASSPLGSGSYEQYF,TGTGCCAGCTCACCTCTCGGTAGCGGGAGCTACGAGCAGTACTTC